The 8 T cell receptor beta chains presented below share a single source sample, sequenced in a study of blood T cell repertoires in COVID-19 (dated by TCRdb to the early 2020s). Receptor amplification or capture employed the immunoSEQ multiplex PCR assay. Sourced from immuneACCESS, this table was stored by TCRdb with only in-frame sequences that have V and J called. A share of the clones is absent; for the studies checked, an unresolved V gene accounts for under half, and the remainder has no known explanation. The sample table contains 250,000 to 300,000 clones; only one count was recorded for 88% of them. Roughly a tenth of the sample belongs to the ten largest clones. Sequenced: peripheral blood. These receptors came from a woman aged 70-85 years with COVID-19, enrolled during active disease.

The gene calls are TRBV12-3 or TRBV12-4 and TRBJ1-2; D is possibly TRBD1 (6 bases). The CDR3 consists of 13 residues. V was cut by 4 bases and J by 3 bases, with 9 bases left in between. CDR3 in DNA: TGTGCCAGCAGTTCAGGGGTTCACTATGGCTACACCTTC. Translating gives CASSSGVHYGYTF.

V and J are TRBV15 and TRBJ2-5; 7 positions match TRBD2. The germline gives CDR1 LNHNV, CDR2 YYDKDF (reference sequence). This CDR3 is built from 15 residues. V shed 5 bases and J 5 bases; nucleotides not matched to a gene: 11. CDR3 loop: CATSAVLGRGETQYF. DNA of the CDR3: TGTGCCACCAGCGCTGTTTTAGGGAGGGGCGAGACCCAGTACTTC.

A note on this clone: The same CDR3 is also encoded by other DNA sequences in this sample. The chain employs TRBV28 and TRBJ1-5; unclear D gene. Germline lookup yields CDR1 MDHEN and CDR2 SYDVKM. Trimming left V 2 bases short and J 1 base short, with 3 bases between. This CDR3 has 13 amino acids. The CDR3 here is CASSLSSNQPQHF. CDR3 sequence (DNA): TGTGCCAGCAGTTTAAGCAGCAATCAGCCCCAGCATTTT.

This clone was detected once. The V gene is TRBV24-1, the J gene TRBJ1-4; D unresolved. V lost 1 base and J lost 10, with 6 bases in between. This CDR3 comprises 12 residues. Germline V gene lookup returns CDR1 KGHDR and CDR2 SFDVKD. This chain's CDR3 is CATSDFRGKLFF. The CDR3 nucleotides read TGTGCCACCAGTGATTTTCGGGGAAAACTGTTTTTT.

This chain uses TRBV23-1 with TRBJ1-4; tentatively, D is TRBD1 (5 bases). TRBV23-1 is noted as an ORF with a role that remains uncertain. CDR3 length: 14 residues. V was trimmed by 0 bases and J by 10 bases, leaving 12 bases between them. The CDR3 sequence: CASSQSETAIKLFF. The DNA for the CDR3 is TGCGCCAGCAGTCAATCTGAGACAGCCATAAAACTGTTTTTT.

The chain combines TRBV4-1 with TRBJ1-5; 11 positions match TRBD1. Germline trimming cut 2 bases from V and 6 bases from J; bases unmatched to any gene: 3. Looked up from germline, CDR1 is MGHRA and CDR2 is YSYEKL. The CDR3 has 15 residues. In nucleotides, the CDR3 is TGCGCCAGCAGCCAATGGGGGACAGGGGGTCAGCCCCAGCATTTT. The encoded protein is CASSQWGTGGQPQHF.

The V and J genes are TRBV6-6 and TRBJ2-3; 9 nucleotides line up with TRBD1. The CDR3 loop spans 16 amino acids. CDR1 and CDR2 from the germline V gene are MNHNY and SVGAGI (reference sequence). V was pared by 5 bases and J by 2 bases, with 8 bases of the junction left unmatched. The CDR3 is CASSLGQGSFTDTQYF. In DNA, the CDR3 is TGTGCCAGCAGTCTGGGACAGGGATCCTTCACAGATACGCAGTATTTT.

The chain links TRBV7-9 to TRBJ2-3; TRBD2 matches at 10 bases. V was pared by 5 bases and J by 4 bases, with 15 bases of the junction left unmatched. The germline V gene encodes CDR1 SEHNR and CDR2 FQNEAQ (reference sequence). The CDR3 sequence is 18 residues long. The CDR3 DNA is TGTGCCAGCAGCCCCGACCTAGCGGGAGAATTTGCGGCAGATACGCAGTATTTT. It translates to CASSPDLAGEFAADTQYF.